This T cell receptor beta chain is drawn from a study of cytomegalovirus exposure and HLA in healthy donors. Trimming pared 3 bases from V and 0 bases from J, leaving 8 bases between. The CDR3 is made up of 14 amino acids. Germline V CDR1 and CDR2: MNHEY, SVGAGI. PCR used 60 Vbeta primers and 13 Jbeta primers. Libraries were prepared by immunoSEQ multiplex PCR; TCRdb keeps only in-frame clonotypes and omits some of them. The repertoire includes about 150,000 clones, 79% of them detected once, and 6% to 7.5% sits in the top ten. This clone was seen only a few times. Material for sequencing was PBMCs. The clonotype was recovered from a man aged 40-49 years in good health and CMV-seropositive. The chain uses TRBV6-5 and TRBJ1-2; D is ambiguous. CDR3 in DNA: TGTGCCAGCAGTTATGAGCCACCTAACTATGGCTACACCTTC. Translated, it gives CASSYEPPNYGYTF.